One TCR beta chain is described in this entry. This specimen belongs to a study of shared clonotypes between healthy human individuals. The protocol was immunoSEQ multiplex PCR, while the TCRdb copy is restricted to in-frame clones and leaves out a portion. The table has 1,500,000 or so clones, approximately 96% seen once. Sequenced material: naive CD4+ T cells sorted from blood. This sample's subset: CD45RA+ positively selected. The origin of this receptor is a man between 25 and 39 years old in good health.

The CDR3 is CATSSSGGRVTEAFF. DNA of the CDR3: TGTGCCACCAGCTCTTCCGGGGGTCGAGTCACTGAAGCTTTCTTT. The V call is TRBV15, the J call TRBJ1-1; D may be TRBD1 (5 bases). The CDR3 runs to 15 residues. V dropped 5 bases and J dropped 4 bases, with 17 bases sitting between them. Germline loops: CDR1 LNHNV, CDR2 YYDKDF (reference sequence).